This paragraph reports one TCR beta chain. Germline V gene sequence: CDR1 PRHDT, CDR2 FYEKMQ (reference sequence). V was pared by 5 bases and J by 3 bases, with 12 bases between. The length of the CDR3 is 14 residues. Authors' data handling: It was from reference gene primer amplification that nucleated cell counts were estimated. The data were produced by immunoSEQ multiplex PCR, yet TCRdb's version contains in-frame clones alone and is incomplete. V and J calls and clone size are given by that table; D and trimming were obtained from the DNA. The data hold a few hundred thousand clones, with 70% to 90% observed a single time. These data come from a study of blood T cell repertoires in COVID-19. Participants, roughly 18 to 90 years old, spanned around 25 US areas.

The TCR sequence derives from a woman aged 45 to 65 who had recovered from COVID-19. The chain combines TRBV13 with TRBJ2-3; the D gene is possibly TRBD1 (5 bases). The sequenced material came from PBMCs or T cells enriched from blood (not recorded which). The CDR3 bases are TGTGCCAGCAGCAGACGGAAGGGGACAGATACGCAGTATTTT. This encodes CASSRRKGTDTQYF.